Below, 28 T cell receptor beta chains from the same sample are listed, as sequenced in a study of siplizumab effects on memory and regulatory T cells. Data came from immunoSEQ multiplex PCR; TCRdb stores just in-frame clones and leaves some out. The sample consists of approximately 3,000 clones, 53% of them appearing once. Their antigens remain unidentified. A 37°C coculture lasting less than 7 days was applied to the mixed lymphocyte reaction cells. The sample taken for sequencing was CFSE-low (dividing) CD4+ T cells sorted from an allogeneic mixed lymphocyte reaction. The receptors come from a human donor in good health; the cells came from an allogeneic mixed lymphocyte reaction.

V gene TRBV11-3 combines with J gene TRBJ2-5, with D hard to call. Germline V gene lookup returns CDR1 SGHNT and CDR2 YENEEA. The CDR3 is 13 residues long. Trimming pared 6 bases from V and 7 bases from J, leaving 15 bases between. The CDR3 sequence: CASSFDPTGTQYF. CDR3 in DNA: TGTGCCAGCAGTTTTGACCCCACGGGGACCCAGTACTTC.

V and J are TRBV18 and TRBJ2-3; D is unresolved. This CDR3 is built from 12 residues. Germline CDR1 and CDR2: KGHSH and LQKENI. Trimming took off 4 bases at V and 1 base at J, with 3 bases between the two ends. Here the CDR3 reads CASSLGTDTQYF. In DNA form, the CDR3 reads TGTGCCAGCTCACTAGGCACAGATACGCAGTATTTT.

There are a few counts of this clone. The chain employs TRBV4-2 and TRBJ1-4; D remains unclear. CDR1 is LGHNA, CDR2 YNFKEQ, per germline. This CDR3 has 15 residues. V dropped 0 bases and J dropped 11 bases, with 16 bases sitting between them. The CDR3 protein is CASSQDLQLTRKLFF. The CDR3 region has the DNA TGTGCCAGCAGCCAAGACTTACAGCTTACCCGGAAACTGTTTTTT.

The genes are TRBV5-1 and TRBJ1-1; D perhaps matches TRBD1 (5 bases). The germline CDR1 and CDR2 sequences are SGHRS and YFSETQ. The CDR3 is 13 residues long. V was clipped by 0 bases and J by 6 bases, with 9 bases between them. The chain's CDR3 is CASSLGGPAEAFF. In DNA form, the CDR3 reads TGCGCCAGCAGCTTGGGGGGCCCCGCTGAAGCTTTCTTT.

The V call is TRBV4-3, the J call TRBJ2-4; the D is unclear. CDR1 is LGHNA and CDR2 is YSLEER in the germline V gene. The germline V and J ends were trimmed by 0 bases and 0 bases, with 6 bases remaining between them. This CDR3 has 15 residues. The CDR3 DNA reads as TGCGCCAGCAGCCAAGATAACGTAGCCAAAAACATTCAGTACTTC. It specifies CASSQDNVAKNIQYF.

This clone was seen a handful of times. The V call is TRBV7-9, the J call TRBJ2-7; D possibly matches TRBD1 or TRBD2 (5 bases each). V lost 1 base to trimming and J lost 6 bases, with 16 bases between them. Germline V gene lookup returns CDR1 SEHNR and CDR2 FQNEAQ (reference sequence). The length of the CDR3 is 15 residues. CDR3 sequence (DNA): TGTGCCAGCAGCTTAGGCGAGGGGTATAAGGGCGAGCAGTACTTC. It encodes CASSLGEGYKGEQYF.

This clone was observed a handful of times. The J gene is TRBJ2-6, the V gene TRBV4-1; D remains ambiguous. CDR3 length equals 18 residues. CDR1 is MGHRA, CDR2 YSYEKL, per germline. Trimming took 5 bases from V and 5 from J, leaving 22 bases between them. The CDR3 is CASSWGIKPQSRANVLTF. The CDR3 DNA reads TGCGCCAGCAGCTGGGGTATTAAACCACAAAGTCGGGCCAACGTCCTGACTTTC.

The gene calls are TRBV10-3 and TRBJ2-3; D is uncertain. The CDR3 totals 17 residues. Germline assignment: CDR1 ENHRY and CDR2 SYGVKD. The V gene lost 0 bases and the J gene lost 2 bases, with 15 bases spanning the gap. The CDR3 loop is CAISESAAGPSTDTQYF. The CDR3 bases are TGTGCCATCAGTGAGTCCGCGGCTGGGCCTTCCACAGATACGCAGTATTTT.

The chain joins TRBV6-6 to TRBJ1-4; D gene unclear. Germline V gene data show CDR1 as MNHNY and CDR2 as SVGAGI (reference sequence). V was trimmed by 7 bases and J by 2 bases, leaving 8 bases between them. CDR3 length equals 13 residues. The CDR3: CASTSPTNEKLFF. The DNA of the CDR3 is TGTGCCAGCACTTCCCCTACTAATGAAAAACTGTTTTTT.

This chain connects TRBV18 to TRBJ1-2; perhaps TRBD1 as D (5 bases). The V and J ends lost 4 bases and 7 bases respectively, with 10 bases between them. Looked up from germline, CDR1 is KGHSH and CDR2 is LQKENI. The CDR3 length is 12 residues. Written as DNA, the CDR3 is TGTGCCAGCTCACTACCAGGGTTTGGCTACACCTTC. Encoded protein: CASSLPGFGYTF.

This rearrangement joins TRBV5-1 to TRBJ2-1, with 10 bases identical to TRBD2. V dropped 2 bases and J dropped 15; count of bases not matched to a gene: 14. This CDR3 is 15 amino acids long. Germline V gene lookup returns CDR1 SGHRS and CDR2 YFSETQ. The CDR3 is CASSFPLAGAEGMFF. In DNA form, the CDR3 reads TGCGCCAGCAGCTTTCCCCTAGCGGGGGCCGAAGGGATGTTCTTC. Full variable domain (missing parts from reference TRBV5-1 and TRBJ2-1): KAGVTQTPRYLIKTRGQQVTLSCSPISGHRSVSWYQQTPGQGLQFLFEYFSETQRNKGNFPGRFSGRQFSNSRSEMNVSTLELGDSALYLCASSFPLAGAEGMFFGPGTRLTVL.

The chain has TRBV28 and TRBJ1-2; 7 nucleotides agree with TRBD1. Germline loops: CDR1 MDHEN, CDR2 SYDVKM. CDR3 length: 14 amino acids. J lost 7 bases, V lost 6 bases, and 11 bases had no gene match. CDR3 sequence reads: CASRREGALGGYTF. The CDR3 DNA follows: TGTGCCAGCAGGAGGGAGGGGGCGCTGGGTGGCTACACCTTC.

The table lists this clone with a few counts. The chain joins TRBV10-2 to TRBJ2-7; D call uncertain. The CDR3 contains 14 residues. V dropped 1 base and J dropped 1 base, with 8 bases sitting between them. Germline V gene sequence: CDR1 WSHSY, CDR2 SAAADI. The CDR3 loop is CASSEWGRSYEQYF. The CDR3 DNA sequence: TGCGCCAGCAGTGAGTGGGGTCGTTCCTACGAGCAGTACTTC.

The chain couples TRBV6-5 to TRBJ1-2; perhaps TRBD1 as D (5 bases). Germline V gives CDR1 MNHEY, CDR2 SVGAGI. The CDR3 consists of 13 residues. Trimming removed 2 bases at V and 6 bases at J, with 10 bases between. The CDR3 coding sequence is TGTGCCAGCAGTTACGCGTCGGGGGATGGCTACACCTTC. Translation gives CASSYASGDGYTF.

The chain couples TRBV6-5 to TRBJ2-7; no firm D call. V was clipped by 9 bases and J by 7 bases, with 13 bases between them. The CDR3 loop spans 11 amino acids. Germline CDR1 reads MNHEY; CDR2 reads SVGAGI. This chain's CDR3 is CASFSVGEQYF. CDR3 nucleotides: TGTGCCAGTTTTAGTGTGGGAGAGCAGTACTTC.

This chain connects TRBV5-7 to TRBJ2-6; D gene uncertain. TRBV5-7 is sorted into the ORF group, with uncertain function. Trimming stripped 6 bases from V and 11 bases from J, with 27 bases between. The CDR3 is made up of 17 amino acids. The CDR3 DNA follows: TGTGCCAGCAATGTACGCAATAGTCACAAGTCGGGCCACGTCCTGACTTTC. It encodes CASNVRNSHKSGHVLTF.

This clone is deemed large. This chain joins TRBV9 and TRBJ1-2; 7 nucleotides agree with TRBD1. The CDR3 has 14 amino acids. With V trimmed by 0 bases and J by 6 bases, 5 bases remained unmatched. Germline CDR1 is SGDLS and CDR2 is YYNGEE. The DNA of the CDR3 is TGTGCCAGCAGCGTAGTGAGTACAGGGGATGGCTACACCTTC. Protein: CASSVVSTGDGYTF.

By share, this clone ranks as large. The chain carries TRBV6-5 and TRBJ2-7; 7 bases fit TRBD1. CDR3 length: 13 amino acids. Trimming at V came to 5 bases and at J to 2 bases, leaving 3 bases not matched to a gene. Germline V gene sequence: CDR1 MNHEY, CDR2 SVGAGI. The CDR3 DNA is TGTGCCAGCAGTAGACAGGGTACCTACGAGCAGTACTTC. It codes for CASSRQGTYEQYF.

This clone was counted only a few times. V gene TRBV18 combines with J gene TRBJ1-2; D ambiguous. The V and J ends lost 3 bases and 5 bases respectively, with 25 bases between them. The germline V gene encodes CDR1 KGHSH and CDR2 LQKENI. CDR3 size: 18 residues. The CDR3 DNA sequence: TGTGCCAGCTCACCTCTCCCCCTAGGACCAGGATCCATTTATGGCTACACCTTC. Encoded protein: CASSPLPLGPGSIYGYTF.

The CDR3 loop reads CASSPPSYNEQFF. The CDR3 DNA reads TGTGCCAGCTCACCTCCCTCCTACAATGAGCAGTTCTTC. The chain combines TRBV18 with TRBJ2-1; unclear D gene. From germline, CDR1 is KGHSH and CDR2 LQKENI. V was clipped by 3 bases and J by 0 bases, with 3 bases between them. This CDR3 is built from 13 residues.

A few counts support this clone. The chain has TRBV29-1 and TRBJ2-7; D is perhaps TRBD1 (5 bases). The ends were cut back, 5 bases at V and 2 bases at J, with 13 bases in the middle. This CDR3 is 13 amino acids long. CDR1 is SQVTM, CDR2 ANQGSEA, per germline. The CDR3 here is CSVKGVPTYEQYF. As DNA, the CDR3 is TGCAGCGTTAAAGGGGTCCCTACCTACGAGCAGTACTTC.

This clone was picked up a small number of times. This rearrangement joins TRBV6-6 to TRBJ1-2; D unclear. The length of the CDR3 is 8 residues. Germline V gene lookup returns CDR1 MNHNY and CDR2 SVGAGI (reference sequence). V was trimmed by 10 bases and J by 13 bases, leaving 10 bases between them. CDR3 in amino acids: CATGGSTF. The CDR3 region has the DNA TGTGCCACAGGCGGTAGCACCTTC.

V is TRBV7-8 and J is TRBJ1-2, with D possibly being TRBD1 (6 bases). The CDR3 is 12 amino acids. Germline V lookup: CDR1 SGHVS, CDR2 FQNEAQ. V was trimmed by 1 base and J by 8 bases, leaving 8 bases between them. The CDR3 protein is CASSLDREGYTF. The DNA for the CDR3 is TGTGCCAGCAGCTTAGACAGGGAAGGCTACACCTTC.

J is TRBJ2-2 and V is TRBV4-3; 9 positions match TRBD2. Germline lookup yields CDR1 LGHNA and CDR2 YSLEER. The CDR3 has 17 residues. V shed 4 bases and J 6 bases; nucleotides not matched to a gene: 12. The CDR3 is CASSPPWASGAAGELFF. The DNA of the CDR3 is TGCGCCAGCAGCCCGCCTTGGGCTAGCGGGGCGGCCGGGGAGCTGTTTTTT.

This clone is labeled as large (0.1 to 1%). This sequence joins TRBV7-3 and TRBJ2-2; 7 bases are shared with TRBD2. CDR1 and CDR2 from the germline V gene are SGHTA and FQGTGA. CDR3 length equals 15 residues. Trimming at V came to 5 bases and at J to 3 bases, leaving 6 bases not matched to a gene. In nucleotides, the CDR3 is TGTGCCAGCAGCCTCGAGCGGGGCTACACCGGGGAGCTGTTTTTT. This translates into CASSLERGYTGELFF.

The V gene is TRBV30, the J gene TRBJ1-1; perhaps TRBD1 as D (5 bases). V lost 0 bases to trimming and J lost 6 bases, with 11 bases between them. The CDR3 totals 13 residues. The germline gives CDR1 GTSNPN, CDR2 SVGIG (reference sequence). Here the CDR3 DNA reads TGTGCCTGGAGTGTGGATCGAGGGGCTGAAGCTTTCTTT. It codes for CAWSVDRGAEAFF.

CDR3 nucleotide sequence: TGTGCCAGCAGTTACGCCGGGGCCAACGTCCTGACTTTC. It is translated as CASSYAGANVLTF. The chain carries TRBV6-6 and TRBJ2-6; D is unresolved. The V gene's germline CDR1 is MNHNY and CDR2 SVGAGI (reference sequence). Trimming left V 2 bases short and J 4 bases short, with 3 bases between. The CDR3 has 13 residues.

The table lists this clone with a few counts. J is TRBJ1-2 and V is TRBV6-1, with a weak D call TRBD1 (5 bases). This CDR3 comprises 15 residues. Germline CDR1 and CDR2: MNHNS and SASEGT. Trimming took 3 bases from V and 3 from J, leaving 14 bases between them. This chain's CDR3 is CASSDVRGLYYGYTF. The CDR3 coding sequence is TGTGCCAGCAGTGATGTGCGGGGGTTGTACTATGGCTACACCTTC.